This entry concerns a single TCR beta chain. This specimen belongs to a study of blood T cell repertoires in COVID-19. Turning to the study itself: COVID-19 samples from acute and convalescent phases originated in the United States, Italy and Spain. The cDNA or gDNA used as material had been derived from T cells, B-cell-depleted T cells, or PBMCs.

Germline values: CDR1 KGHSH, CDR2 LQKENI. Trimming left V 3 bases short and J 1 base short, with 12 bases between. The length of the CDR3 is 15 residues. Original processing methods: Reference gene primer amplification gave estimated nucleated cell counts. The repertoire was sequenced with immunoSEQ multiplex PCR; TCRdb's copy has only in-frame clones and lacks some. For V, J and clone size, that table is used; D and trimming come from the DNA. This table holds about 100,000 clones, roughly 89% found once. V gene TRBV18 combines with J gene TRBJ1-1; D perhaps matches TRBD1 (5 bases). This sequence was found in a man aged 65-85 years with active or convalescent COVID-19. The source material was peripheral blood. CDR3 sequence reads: CASSPNLGQNTEAFF. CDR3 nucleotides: TGTGCCAGCTCACCTAATCTTGGACAGAACACTGAAGCTTTCTTT.